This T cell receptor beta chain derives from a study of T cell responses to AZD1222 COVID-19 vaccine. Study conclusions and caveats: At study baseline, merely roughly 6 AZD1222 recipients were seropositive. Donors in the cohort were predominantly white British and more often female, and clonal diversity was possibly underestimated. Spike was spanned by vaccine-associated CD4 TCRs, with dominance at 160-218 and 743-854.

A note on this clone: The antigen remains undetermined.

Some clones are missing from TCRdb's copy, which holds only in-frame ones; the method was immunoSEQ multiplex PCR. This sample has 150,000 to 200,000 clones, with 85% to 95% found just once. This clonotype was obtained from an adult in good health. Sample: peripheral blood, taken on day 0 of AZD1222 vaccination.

This CDR3 is CASRDTANYGYTF. CDR3 in DNA: TGTGCCAGCAGGGACACTGCAAACTATGGCTACACCTTC. The chain recombines TRBV6-5 with TRBJ1-2; TRBD1 might be the D (5 bases). The CDR3 extends over 13 amino acids. Between the trimmed V and J ends, which lost 6 bases and 2 bases, there was a span of 10 bases. Germline V gives CDR1 MNHEY, CDR2 SVGAGI.